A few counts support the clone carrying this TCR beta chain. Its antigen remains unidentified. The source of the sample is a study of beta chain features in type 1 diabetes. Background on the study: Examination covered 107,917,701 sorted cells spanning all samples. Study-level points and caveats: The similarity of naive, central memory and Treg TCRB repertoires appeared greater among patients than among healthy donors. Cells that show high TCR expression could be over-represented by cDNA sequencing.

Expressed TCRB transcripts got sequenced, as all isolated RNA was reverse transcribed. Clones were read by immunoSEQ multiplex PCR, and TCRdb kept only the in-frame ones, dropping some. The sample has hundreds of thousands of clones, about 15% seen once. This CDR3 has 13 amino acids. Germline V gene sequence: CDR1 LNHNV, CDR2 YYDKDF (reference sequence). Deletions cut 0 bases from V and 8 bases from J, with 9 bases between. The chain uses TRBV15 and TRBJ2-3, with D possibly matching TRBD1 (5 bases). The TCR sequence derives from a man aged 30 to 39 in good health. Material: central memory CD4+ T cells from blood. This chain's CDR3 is CATSRELRGTQYF. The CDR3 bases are TGTGCCACCAGCAGAGAGTTAAGGGGTACGCAGTATTTT.